Below are 9 T cell receptor beta chains sequenced from a single sample in a study of CD4 T cells in relation to SARS-CoV-2 and coronaviruses (dated by TCRdb to 2020 to 2023). Libraries were made using the immunoSEQ multiplex PCR assay. This immuneACCESS table, as held by TCRdb, lists in-frame sequences with V and J called but not all clones. Of the missing ones, under half trace to an unresolved V gene in checked studies; the others have no known cause. This sample gives roughly 57,000 clones in total; about nine tenths of them show up just once. The ten largest clones add up to about 1.3% of the sample. CD4+ T cells from unexposed donors were collected before the COVID-19 pandemic (2011-2018). The sample taken for sequencing was memory CD4+ T cells from PBMCs. The sample's cell subset or site label, in plain terms: memory (non-naive) CD4+ T cells. The origin of the receptors is a human donor in good health.

J is TRBJ1-2 and V is TRBV11-2; 8 bases agree with TRBD1. Germline CDR1 reads SGHAT; CDR2 reads FQNNGV. This CDR3 region has 15 residues. Trimming at V came to 0 bases and at J to 6 bases, leaving 6 bases not matched to a gene. As DNA, the CDR3 is TGTGCCAGCAGCTTAGAGGACAGGGATATACATGGCTACACCTTC. This encodes CASSLEDRDIHGYTF.

This clone is a singleton in its sample. The J gene is TRBJ2-5, the V gene TRBV5-4, with a tentative D call TRBD2 (5 bases). V gave up 4 bases and J gave up 0 bases, with 10 bases separating them. Per the germline V gene, CDR1 is SGHNT and CDR2 is YYREEE (reference sequence). There are 14 residues in the CDR3. Here the CDR3 DNA reads TGTGCCAGCAGCCCCACCGGGAACCAAGAGACCCAGTACTTC. Encoded protein: CASSPTGNQETQYF.

The J gene is TRBJ2-7, the V gene TRBV24-1, with D hard to call. CDR3 length: 13 amino acids. Germline lookup yields CDR1 KGHDR and CDR2 SFDVKD. V lost 3 bases and J 9 bases, leaving 14 bases between the germline ends. The chain's CDR3 is CATSDGERLWQYF. The CDR3 DNA is TGTGCCACCAGTGATGGCGAGCGCCTATGGCAGTACTTC.

This sequence joins TRBV7-2 and TRBJ2-7; D gene ambiguous. Trimming took 5 bases from V and 4 from J, leaving 6 bases between them. The CDR3 consists of 11 residues. Germline CDR1 and CDR2: SGHTA and FQGNSA. CDR3 sequence reads: CASSVTYEQYF. The CDR3 DNA reads TGTGCCAGCAGCGTTACGTACGAGCAGTACTTC.

This chain uses TRBV28 with TRBJ2-5; possible D gene TRBD1, 5 bases. This CDR3 contains 12 residues. V was clipped by 5 bases and J by 4 bases, with 8 bases between them. The germline V gene has CDR1 MDHEN and CDR2 SYDVKM. The CDR3 sequence: CASSRQGETQYF. CDR3 coding DNA: TGTGCCAGCAGTCGCCAGGGAGAGACCCAGTACTTC.

The genes are TRBV19 and TRBJ2-7; 7 nucleotides line up with TRBD2. With 0 bases clipped from V and 4 bases from J, the junction kept 6 bases outside the gene matches. The germline gives CDR1 LNHDA, CDR2 SQIVND (reference sequence). CDR3 length equals 15 residues. CDR3 DNA sequence: TGTGCCAGTAGTATAGAATCCCTAGCGGTGTACGAGCAGTACTTC. It yields the protein CASSIESLAVYEQYF.

The chain joins TRBV6-5 to TRBJ2-1; D gene ambiguous. The ends were cut back, 8 bases at V and 6 bases at J, with 11 bases in the middle. This CDR3 has 12 residues. CDR1 and CDR2 (germline): MNHEY, SVGAGI. This chain's CDR3 is CASRGPGNEQFF. CDR3 sequence (DNA): TGTGCCAGCCGCGGCCCAGGCAATGAGCAGTTCTTC.

CDR3 amino acids: CASSTLYNEQFF. In DNA form, the CDR3 reads TGTGCCAGTAGTACTTTATACAATGAGCAGTTCTTC. The V call is TRBV19, the J call TRBJ2-1; D is unclear. Trimming pared 4 bases from V and 4 bases from J, leaving 5 bases between. This CDR3 region has 12 residues. Germline CDR1 and CDR2: LNHDA and SQIVND (reference sequence).

The gene calls are TRBV24-1 and TRBJ2-1; D call uncertain. Between the trimmed V and J ends, which lost 9 bases and 5 bases, there was a span of 7 bases. There are 11 residues in the CDR3. Germline CDR1 and CDR2: KGHDR and SFDVKD. The CDR3 coding sequence is TGTGCCACCGCGGAGAACAATGAGCAGTTCTTC. It codes for CATAENNEQFF.